The 14 T cell receptor beta chains below all came from one sample that was sequenced in a study of T cell repertoires in cytomegalovirus infection. Via MiXCR, TCRdb re-called the reads, giving one row per CDR3 protein. This repertoire shows 200,000 to 250,000 distinct CDR3 sequences, over 20% found once; its top ten account for roughly 18%. The source material was CD8+ T cells from PBMCs. The receptors here all came from a human donor in good health (CMV status not recorded). Some clones in this sample may be carry-over from other donors' samples.

V usage is TRBV19 and J usage is TRBJ2-7; 11 nucleotides line up with TRBD1. CDR1 is LNHDA and CDR2 is SQIVND in the germline V gene (reference sequence). The CDR3 has 15 amino acids. V lost 2 bases and J lost 3; bases outside the gene matches: 3. DNA for the CDR3: TGTGCCAGTAGTATACGGACAGGGGGCTACTACGAGCAGTACTTC. Translated, it gives CASSIRTGGYYEQYF.

The chain carries TRBV2 and TRBJ2-2; D remains ambiguous. The CDR3 is made up of 13 amino acids. The V end was cut by 7 bases, the J end by 6 bases, with 12 bases between. Germline-derived CDR1 and CDR2 are SNHLY and FYNNEI. This chain's CDR3 is CASTDLTSGELFF. In DNA form, the CDR3 reads TGTGCCAGCACGGACCTAACTTCCGGGGAGCTGTTTTTT.

This clonotype was observed many times. The chain couples TRBV5-1 to TRBJ2-3, with unresolved D. The CDR3 contains 16 residues. Germline V CDR1 and CDR2: SGHRS, YFSETQ. Trimming removed 4 bases from V and 1 base from J, with 16 bases in between. The CDR3 here is CASSGGGLGGTDTQYF. In DNA form, the CDR3 reads TGCGCCAGCAGCGGCGGCGGCCTCGGTGGCACAGATACGCAGTATTTT.

This clonotype was observed a few times. The chain uses TRBV19 and TRBJ2-7; the match to TRBD2 covers 9 bases. The V and J ends lost 5 bases and 2 bases, in that order; junction bases with no gene match: 7. The CDR3 spans 15 residues. Germline CDR1 reads LNHDA; CDR2 reads SQIVND (reference sequence). CDR3 amino acids: CASSVSGGTAYEQYF. The CDR3 DNA is TGTGCCAGTAGTGTGAGCGGGGGGACCGCCTACGAGCAGTACTTC. The complete variable domain, with remaining parts taken from reference TRBV19 and TRBJ2-7, reads DGGITQSPKYLFRKEGQNVTLSCEQNLNHDAMYWYRQDPGQGLRLIYYSQIVNDFQKGDIAEGYSVSREKKESFPLTVTSAQKNPTAFYLCASSVSGGTAYEQYFGPGTRLTVT.

The gene calls are TRBV4-1 and TRBJ2-5, with TRBD2 matching 8 bases. This CDR3 region has 16 residues. From germline, CDR1 is MGHRA and CDR2 YSYEKL. After removal of 3 bases from V and 4 bases from J, the junction contained 10 bases not matched to a gene. For the CDR3, the DNA is TGCGCCAGCAGCCAGCGGTCAGCGGGGGCGGGAGAGACCCAGTACTTC. This gives the protein CASSQRSAGAGETQYF.

The table lists this clonotype with a few counts. The CDR3 sequence is CASSPDNSQPQHF. The CDR3, as DNA: TGTGCCAGCAGTCCCGACAACTCTCAGCCCCAGCATTTT. The chain is built from TRBV25-1 and TRBJ1-5; D not resolved. The V gene's germline CDR1 is MGHDK and CDR2 SYGVNS. V was pared by 5 bases and J by 6 bases, with 11 bases between. The CDR3 consists of 13 residues.

V usage is TRBV12-3 or TRBV12-4 and J usage is TRBJ2-7, with D unclear. V was trimmed by 3 bases and J by 2 bases, leaving 11 bases between them. This CDR3 has 14 amino acids. Here the CDR3 reads CASSFSDLPYEQYF. The CDR3 nucleotides read TGTGCCAGCAGTTTTTCCGACTTGCCCTACGAGCAGTACTTC.

To note about this clonotype: At one end the junction does not follow the germline gene, possibly because of a read error. V and J are TRBV5-3 and TRBJ1-3; no clear D gene. TRBV5-3 is classed as an ORF, of uncertain function. The CDR3 spans 15 residues. The chain's CDR3 is CASSLSDRSGNTIYF. DNA for the CDR3: TGTGCCAGCAGCTTGAGCGATCGGTCTGGAAACACCATATATTTT.

In this sample, this clonotype turned up many times. J is TRBJ2-2 and V is TRBV28, with 9 bases matching TRBD2. The J segment lost 5 bases and the V segment lost 3 bases, leaving 4 bases of the junction unmatched. CDR1 and CDR2 from the germline V gene are MDHEN and SYDVKM. The CDR3 contains 15 residues. The CDR3: CASSFTLAGTGELFF. As DNA, the CDR3 is TGTGCCAGCAGTTTTACCCTAGCGGGGACCGGGGAGCTGTTTTTT.

This clonotype was recorded a few times. This chain links TRBV7-8 with TRBJ2-5; D is ambiguous. Germline CDR1 SGHVS, CDR2 FQNEAQ. The V end lost 6 bases, the J end lost 1 base, and 12 bases lay between the germline ends. This CDR3 is 14 amino acids long. The CDR3 loop is CASSHEVAQETQYF. In DNA form, the CDR3 reads TGTGCCAGCAGTCATGAGGTTGCCCAAGAGACCCAGTACTTC.

This clonotype was seen a few times. This chain uses TRBV20-1 with TRBJ2-1; 10 positions agree with TRBD1. V gave up 1 base and J gave up 4 bases; unmatched junction bases: 13. The CDR3 totals 18 residues. Per germline, CDR1 DFQATT and CDR2 SNEGSKA (reference sequence). CDR3 coding DNA: TGCAGTGCTAGAGCGCTAGGTGGGGGACAGGGGCCTTACAATGAGCAGTTCTTC. Translating it yields CSARALGGGQGPYNEQFF.

This chain connects TRBV12-3 or TRBV12-4 to TRBJ1-1, with D hard to call. This CDR3 contains 13 residues. Trimming removed 7 bases from V and 4 bases from J, with 13 bases in between. CDR3 sequence: CASTYRVSTEAFF. The CDR3 DNA sequence: TGTGCCAGCACCTATCGTGTCAGCACTGAAGCTTTCTTT.

The rearrangement uses TRBV7-9 and TRBJ2-7; 7 nucleotides align to TRBD2. The germline V gene encodes CDR1 SEHNR and CDR2 FQNEAQ (reference sequence). CDR3 length: 13 amino acids. The ends lost 5 bases at V and 3 bases at J; junction bases unmatched: 4. In DNA form, the CDR3 reads TGTGCCAGCAGCGAAATAGCGGGCTACGAGCAGTACTTC. Encoded protein: CASSEIAGYEQYF.

The chain couples TRBV20-1 to TRBJ2-5; no firm D call. The V gene lost 3 bases and the J gene lost 7 bases, with 15 bases spanning the gap. The CDR3 has 13 amino acids. Germline V gene sequence: CDR1 DFQATT, CDR2 SNEGSKA (reference sequence). The CDR3 loop reads CSASWAETGTQYF. The CDR3 DNA follows: TGCAGTGCTAGTTGGGCCGAAACCGGGACCCAGTACTTC.